Included here is one TCR beta chain sequence, with context. In the original processing: Amplification of reference gene primers provided the estimated nucleated cell counts. Sequencing was performed with immunoSEQ multiplex PCR; in TCRdb, only in-frame clones are kept and a portion is missing. That table supplies the V and J calls and clone size; D and trimming were determined from the DNA. The repertoire includes over 150,000 clones, 70% to 90% of them detected once, and roughly 1% sits in the top ten. The record originates from a study of blood T cell repertoires in COVID-19. This CDR3 has 15 amino acids. V lost 4 bases, J lost 1 base, and 12 bases lay in between. Germline V gene data show CDR1 as SGDLS and CDR2 as YYNGEE.

Sequencing was done on a sample of peripheral blood. This chain uses TRBV9 with TRBJ2-1; D ambiguous. The source of this sequence is a middle-aged man with acute or convalescent COVID-19. The CDR3, as DNA: TGTGCCAGCAGCCCCTATTCCGCATCCTACAATGAGCAGTTCTTC. This encodes CASSPYSASYNEQFF.